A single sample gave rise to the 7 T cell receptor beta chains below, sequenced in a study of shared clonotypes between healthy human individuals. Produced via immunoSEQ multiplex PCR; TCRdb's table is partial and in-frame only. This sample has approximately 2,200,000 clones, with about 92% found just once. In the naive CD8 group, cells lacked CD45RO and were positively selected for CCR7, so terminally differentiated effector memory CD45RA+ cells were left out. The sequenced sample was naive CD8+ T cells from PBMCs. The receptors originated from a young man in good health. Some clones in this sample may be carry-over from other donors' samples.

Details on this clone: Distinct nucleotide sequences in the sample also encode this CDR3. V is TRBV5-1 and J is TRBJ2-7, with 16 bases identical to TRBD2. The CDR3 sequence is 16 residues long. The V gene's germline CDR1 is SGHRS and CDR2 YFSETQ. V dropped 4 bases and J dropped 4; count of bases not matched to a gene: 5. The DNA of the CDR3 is TGCGCCAGCAGCGAGGGACTAGCGGGGGGGTTATACGAGCAGTACTTC. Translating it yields CASSEGLAGGLYEQYF.

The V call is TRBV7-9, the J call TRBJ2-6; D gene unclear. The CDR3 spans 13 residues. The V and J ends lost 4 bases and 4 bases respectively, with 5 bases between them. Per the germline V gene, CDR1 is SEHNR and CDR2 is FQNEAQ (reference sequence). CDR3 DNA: TGTGCCAGCAGCTCGACCGGGGCCAACGTCCTGACTTTC. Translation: CASSSTGANVLTF.

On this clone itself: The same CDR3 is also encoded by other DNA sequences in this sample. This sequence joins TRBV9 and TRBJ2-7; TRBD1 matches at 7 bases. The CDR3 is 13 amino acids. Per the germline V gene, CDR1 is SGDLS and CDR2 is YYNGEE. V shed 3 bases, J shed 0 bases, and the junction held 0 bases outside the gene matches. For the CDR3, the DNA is TGTGCCAGCAGCGACAGGGGCTCCTACGAGCAGTACTTC. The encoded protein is CASSDRGSYEQYF.

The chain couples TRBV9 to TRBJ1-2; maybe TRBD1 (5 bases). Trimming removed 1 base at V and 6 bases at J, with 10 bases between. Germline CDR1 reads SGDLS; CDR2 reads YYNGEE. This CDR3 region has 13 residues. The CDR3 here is CASSVYGGNGYTF. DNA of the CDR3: TGTGCCAGCAGCGTATATGGGGGGAATGGCTACACCTTC.

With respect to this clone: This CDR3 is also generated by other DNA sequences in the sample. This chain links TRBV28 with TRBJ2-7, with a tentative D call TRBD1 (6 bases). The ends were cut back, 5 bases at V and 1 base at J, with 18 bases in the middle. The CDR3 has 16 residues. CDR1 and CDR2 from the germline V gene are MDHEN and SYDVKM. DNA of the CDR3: TGTGCCAGCAGTCTTTTTACTTCAGGGGAATCCTACGAGCAGTACTTC. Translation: CASSLFTSGESYEQYF. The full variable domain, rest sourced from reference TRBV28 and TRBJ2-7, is DVKVTQSSRYLVKRTGEKVFLECVQDMDHENMFWYRQDPGLGLRLIYFSYDVKMKEKGDIPEGYSVSREKKERFSLILESASTNQTSMYLCASSLFTSGESYEQYFGPGTRLTVT.

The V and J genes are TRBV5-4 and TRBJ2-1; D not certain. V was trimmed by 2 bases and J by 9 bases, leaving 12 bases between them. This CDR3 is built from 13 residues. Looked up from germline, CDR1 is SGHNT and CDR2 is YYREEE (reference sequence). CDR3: CASSFREVLEQFF. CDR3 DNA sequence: TGTGCCAGCAGCTTCCGCGAGGTCCTTGAGCAGTTCTTC. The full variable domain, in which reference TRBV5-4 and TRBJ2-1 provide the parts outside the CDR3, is ETGVTQSPTHLIKTRGQQVTLRCSSQSGHNTVSWYQQALGQGPQFIFQYYREEENGRGNFPPRFSGLQFPNYSSELNVNALELDDSALYLCASSFREVLEQFFGPGTRLTVL.

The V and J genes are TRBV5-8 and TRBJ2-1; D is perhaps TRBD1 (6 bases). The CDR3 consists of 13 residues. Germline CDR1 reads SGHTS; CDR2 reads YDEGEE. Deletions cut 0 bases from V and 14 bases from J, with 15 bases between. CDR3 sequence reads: CASSLAVDSRKFF. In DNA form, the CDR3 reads TGTGCCAGCAGCTTGGCGGTGGACAGTCGGAAGTTCTTC.